The 9 T cell receptor beta chains given below trace back to one sample, sequenced in a study of shared clonotypes between healthy human individuals. Sequencing used immunoSEQ multiplex PCR; TCRdb keeps in-frame clones, though not all of them. This sample has over 850,000 clones; around 78% occur once, and the top ten carry around 0.6%. Source material: memory CD4+ T cells from PBMCs. Subset given: CD45RA-negative fraction. These receptors came from a man between 18 and 29 years old in good health. Some clones in this sample may be carry-over from other donors' samples.

This chain links TRBV14 with TRBJ1-1, with D perhaps matching TRBD1 (6 bases). From germline, CDR1 is SGHDN and CDR2 FVKESK. V lost 4 bases and J lost 2, with 17 bases in between. This CDR3 contains 16 residues. CDR3 protein: CASSRGLRGRNTEAFF. The CDR3 region has the DNA TGTGCCAGCAGCCGGGGGCTAAGGGGACGTAACACTGAAGCTTTCTTT.

This chain uses TRBV18 with TRBJ1-4, with D maybe TRBD1 (6 bases). This CDR3 contains 16 residues. The germline V gene encodes CDR1 KGHSH and CDR2 LQKENI. V was clipped by 3 bases and J by 8 bases, with 19 bases between them. In DNA form, the CDR3 reads TGTGCCAGCTCACCCGACGGGGGCCACATTGGCGAAAAACTGTTTTTT. Translating gives CASSPDGGHIGEKLFF.

This clone has a handful of counts. Other DNA sequences in the sample encode the same CDR3. The chain employs TRBV13 and TRBJ2-5; TRBD2 might be the D (5 bases). Germline CDR1 and CDR2: PRHDT and FYEKMQ (reference sequence). Trimming stripped 5 bases from V and 5 bases from J, with 15 bases between. CDR3 length: 14 residues. The CDR3: CASSNTPGKETQYF. In DNA, the CDR3 is TGTGCCAGCAGCAACACGCCGGGGAAGGAGACCCAGTACTTC.

This clone was observed a few times. The rearrangement links TRBV25-1 to TRBJ2-1, with D possibly matching TRBD1 (6 bases). CDR3 length: 16 residues. V was pared by 4 bases and J by 4 bases, with 17 bases between. The germline V gene encodes CDR1 MGHDK and CDR2 SYGVNS. As DNA, the CDR3 is TGTGCCAGCAGTGGGGGGACACCCGCGGTTTACAATGAGCAGTTCTTC. Translating it yields CASSGGTPAVYNEQFF.

The chain uses TRBV6-4 and TRBJ2-3; no clear D gene. The germline CDR1 and CDR2 sequences are MRHNA and SNTAGT. This CDR3 comprises 13 residues. The germline V and J ends were trimmed by 3 bases and 6 bases, with 10 bases remaining between them. CDR3 residues: CASSEYSGDTQYF. CDR3 coding DNA: TGTGCCAGCAGTGAATACTCCGGGGATACGCAGTATTTT.

This chain links TRBV28 with TRBJ2-7, with a tentative D call TRBD1 (5 bases). The CDR3 loop spans 15 amino acids. Germline V gives CDR1 MDHEN, CDR2 SYDVKM. With 6 bases removed from V and 1 base from J, the gap between germline ends came to 16 bases. The DNA for the CDR3 is TGTGCCAGCAGCCCTCCGACAGTGCCGTCCTACGAGCAGTACTTC. The encoded protein is CASSPPTVPSYEQYF. Based on the CDR3 plus reference TRBV28 and TRBJ2-7, the full variable domain is DVKVTQSSRYLVKRTGEKVFLECVQDMDHENMFWYRQDPGLGLRLIYFSYDVKMKEKGDIPEGYSVSREKKERFSLILESASTNQTSMYLCASSPPTVPSYEQYFGPGTRLTVT.

As regards this clone: The same CDR3 arises from other DNA sequences in this sample as well. This chain joins TRBV19 and TRBJ2-3; perhaps TRBD1 as D (5 bases). The CDR3 consists of 13 residues. The germline V gene has CDR1 LNHDA and CDR2 SQIVND (reference sequence). V dropped 6 bases and J dropped 3 bases, with 10 bases sitting between them. As DNA, the CDR3 is TGTGCCAGTAGCCGCGCAGGGACAGATACGCAGTATTTT. It encodes CASSRAGTDTQYF. Full variable domain (missing parts from reference TRBV19 and TRBJ2-3): DGGITQSPKYLFRKEGQNVTLSCEQNLNHDAMYWYRQDPGQGLRLIYYSQIVNDFQKGDIAEGYSVSREKKESFPLTVTSAQKNPTAFYLCASSRAGTDTQYFGPGTRLTVL.

The chain is built from TRBV6-5 and TRBJ2-5; 8 nucleotides match TRBD1. CDR3 size: 16 residues. CDR1 and CDR2 (germline): MNHEY, SVGAGI. Trimming cost V 2 bases and J 2 bases; bases outside gene matches: 7. CDR3 loop: CASSYAGTGVQETQYF. The DNA of the CDR3 is TGTGCCAGCAGTTACGCCGGGACAGGCGTACAAGAGACCCAGTACTTC.

Note on this clone: Other DNA sequences of this sample code for an identical CDR3. J is TRBJ2-7 and V is TRBV7-3; 10 nucleotides agree with TRBD2. Per the germline V gene, CDR1 is SGHTA and CDR2 is FQGTGA. Trimming cost V 5 bases and J 3 bases; bases outside gene matches: 7. The CDR3 spans 15 residues. DNA of the CDR3: TGTGCCAGCAGCCTAGGCCTAGCGGGGGTCTACGAGCAGTACTTC. As protein: CASSLGLAGVYEQYF.